This T cell receptor (beta chain) appears in the sequencing data of a study of graft-versus-host responses after intestinal transplantation. The overall study: Anti-thymocyte globulin was used for induction in all recipients, who then took tacrolimus and steroids for two to four years.

The study, taken as a whole, reports: Early after transplant, HvG declines were associated with peak levels of circulating GvH clones. GvH clones turned up in recipient marrow; some had shown up first in ileum or blood. Patients with graft-donor T cell macrochimerism had high graft-versus-host to host-versus-graft clonal ratios in allografts.

Measured with immunoSEQ multiplex PCR; TCRdb has only the in-frame clones, and not every one. The sample yields 55,000 to 70,000 clones, under 95% seen once. The CDR3 totals 13 residues. Germline V gene data show CDR1 as MNHEY and CDR2 as SVGAGI. The ends were cut back, 8 bases at V and 5 bases at J, with 13 bases in the middle. Turning to this clone: Its specificity is not known.

V and J are TRBV6-5 and TRBJ1-5; D uncertain. The source was PBMCs, collected 118 to 130 days after intestinal transplantation. The origin of this receptor is a human patient who received an intestinal transplant, so some T cells may come from the graft donor. For the CDR3, the DNA is TGTGCCAGCGCGCCTGTCTGGGATCAGCCCCAGCATTTT. Translating gives CASAPVWDQPQHF.